These 24 T cell receptor beta chains were sequenced from one sample in a study of T cell repertoires in cytomegalovirus infection. These TCRs' antigens remain unknown. TCRdb ran MiXCR on the reads and lists one entry per CDR3 protein. The sample consists of about 770,000 distinct CDR3 sequences, just under 30% of them appearing once. The material sequenced was cultured CD8+ T cells from PBMCs, taken from culture after CMV antigen stimulation. Source of these receptors: a human donor in good health (CMV status not recorded). Some clones in this sample may be carry-over from other donors' samples.

This clonotype was recorded at least ten times. The chain employs TRBV24-1 and TRBJ2-2; no definite D call. From germline, CDR1 is KGHDR and CDR2 SFDVKD. The V and J ends lost 0 bases and 3 bases respectively, with 7 bases between them. The CDR3 is made up of 15 amino acids. This CDR3 reads CATSDLRADTGELFF. The CDR3 DNA sequence: TGTGCCACCAGTGATTTGAGGGCAGACACCGGGGAGCTGTTTTTT.

The V gene is TRBV4-1, the J gene TRBJ1-4; D gene uncertain. The length of the CDR3 is 14 residues. Germline CDR1 MGHRA, CDR2 YSYEKL. The V and J ends lost 5 bases and 8 bases respectively, with 15 bases between them. The CDR3 sequence is CASSRQSKGEKLFF. For the CDR3, the DNA is TGCGCCAGCAGCAGGCAGTCTAAGGGCGAAAAACTGTTTTTT.

Comment on this clonotype: One junction end disagrees with the germline gene, perhaps due to a read error. V and J are TRBV10-3 and TRBJ1-6; D possibly corresponds to TRBD1 (6 bases). The CDR3 has 15 residues. Germline CDR1 reads ENHRY; CDR2 reads SYGVKD. The CDR3 DNA follows: TGTGCCATCAGTGAGTCGGGGACATGGAATTCCCCCCTCCACTTT. It encodes CAISESGTWNSPLHF.

V gene TRBV20-1 combines with J gene TRBJ1-1; possible D gene TRBD1, 5 bases. From germline, CDR1 is DFQATT and CDR2 SNEGSKA (reference sequence). V was clipped by 7 bases and J by 0 bases, with 6 bases between them. The CDR3 covers 11 residues. The chain's CDR3 is CSGGVNTEAFF. In DNA, the CDR3 is TGCAGTGGAGGGGTGAACACTGAAGCTTTCTTT.

The table lists this clonotype with a few counts. The chain employs TRBV11-2 and TRBJ2-1; 8 nucleotides match TRBD2. CDR3 size: 16 residues. Trimming removed 4 bases from V and 7 bases from J; junction bases left unmatched: 12. CDR1 is SGHAT, CDR2 FQNNGV, per germline. CDR3 sequence: CASSSSWAGGRNEQFF. The CDR3 bases are TGTGCCAGCAGCTCCTCGTGGGCGGGGGGAAGGAATGAGCAGTTCTTC.

The chain uses TRBV19 and TRBJ1-2; D gene ambiguous. There are 10 residues in the CDR3. CDR1 and CDR2 (germline): LNHDA, SQIVND (reference sequence). V lost 9 bases, J lost 8 bases, and 10 bases lay in between. CDR3 in DNA: TGTGCCAGCAAGTCGGCCGGCTACACCTTC. Protein: CASKSAGYTF.

The CDR3 DNA sequence: TGCAGTGCTAGAGCTTCCCAAGGGCACACAAGGGGCTACACCTTC. Translation: CSARASQGHTRGYTF. The chain employs TRBV20-1 and TRBJ1-2; D is unclear. V lost 1 base to trimming and J lost 8 bases, with 20 bases between them. Germline assignment: CDR1 DFQATT and CDR2 SNEGSKA (reference sequence). The CDR3 contains 15 residues.

This clonotype came up a few times. V and J are TRBV4-1 and TRBJ2-1; 9 nucleotides line up with TRBD1. The V segment lost 3 bases and the J segment 2 bases; nucleotides outside the gene matches: 8. Germline V gives CDR1 MGHRA, CDR2 YSYEKL. This CDR3 has 17 residues. CDR3 protein: CASSQGYGTGPYNEQFF. CDR3 in DNA: TGCGCCAGCAGCCAGGGCTACGGGACAGGGCCCTACAATGAGCAGTTCTTC.

The chain employs TRBV7-9 and TRBJ2-7, with a weak D call TRBD1 (5 bases). The CDR3 sequence is 12 residues long. Trimming shortened V by 5 bases and J by 3 bases, and 8 bases separated the two germline ends. Germline V gives CDR1 SEHNR, CDR2 FQNEAQ (reference sequence). The CDR3 region has the DNA TGTGCCAGCAGCCAACAGGTCTACGAGCAGTACGTC. Its protein is CASSQQVYEQYV.

The table lists this clonotype with a few counts. J is TRBJ1-2 and V is TRBV12-3 or TRBV12-4, with a tentative D call TRBD1 (5 bases). Trimming removed 3 bases from V and 6 bases from J, with 17 bases in between. The CDR3 covers 15 residues. The CDR3 DNA follows: TGTGCCAGCAGTTTTTTGCCCTGGGGAGGGGATGGCTACACCTTC. Translation: CASSFLPWGGDGYTF.

The rearrangement uses TRBV4-1 and TRBJ2-7; D gene ambiguous. V lost 3 bases and J lost 1, with 7 bases in between. Germline V gene data show CDR1 as MGHRA and CDR2 as YSYEKL. CDR3 length equals 13 residues. The CDR3 coding sequence is TGCGCCAGCAGCCACCTTGGGTCCTACGAGCAGTACTTC. Its translation is CASSHLGSYEQYF.

The chain recombines TRBV6-1 with TRBJ1-5, with D hard to call. Trimming removed 2 bases from V and 6 bases from J, with 8 bases in between. The CDR3 contains 13 residues. Germline V gene data show CDR1 as MNHNS and CDR2 as SASEGT. The CDR3 spells CASSERVFQPQHF. The CDR3 nucleotides are TGTGCCAGCAGTGAACGGGTATTTCAGCCCCAGCATTTT.

This clonotype was counted a few times. The chain is built from TRBV7-9 and TRBJ2-5; D perhaps matches TRBD1 (5 bases). V lost 5 bases to trimming and J lost 1 base, with 17 bases between them. Germline assignment: CDR1 SEHNR and CDR2 FQNEAQ (reference sequence). This CDR3 spans 16 amino acids. The CDR3 DNA follows: TGTGCCAGCAGCCTGCTAGGGGAACTACTCCAAGAGACCCAGTACTTC. Translating gives CASSLLGELLQETQYF.

The chain has TRBV7-9 and TRBJ2-3; tentatively, D is TRBD2 (6 bases). Trimming cost V 5 bases and J 3 bases, with 15 bases left between them. Germline values: CDR1 SEHNR, CDR2 FQNEAQ (reference sequence). This CDR3 is 15 amino acids long. The CDR3 here is CASSAVGTETDTQYF. The CDR3 bases are TGTGCCAGCAGCGCCGTTGGGACTGAAACAGATACGCAGTATTTT.

This clonotype occurred once. The V and J genes are TRBV4-1 and TRBJ2-1; 10 nucleotides agree with TRBD2. Trimming cost V 0 bases and J 8 bases; bases outside gene matches: 4. Per germline, CDR1 MGHRA and CDR2 YSYEKL. This CDR3 comprises 15 residues. The CDR3: CASSQESGGAYEQFF. CDR3 bases: TGCGCCAGCAGCCAAGAAAGCGGGGGGGCTTATGAGCAGTTCTTC.

This clonotype occurred a few times. V is TRBV7-6 and J is TRBJ2-3; TRBD1 matches at 7 bases. Germline CDR1 is SGHVS and CDR2 is FNYEAQ. The CDR3 is made up of 16 amino acids. The ends lost 5 bases at V and 3 bases at J; junction bases unmatched: 11. CDR3 protein: CASSTRQGAPTDTQYF. CDR3 nucleotides: TGTGCCAGCAGCACCCGACAGGGAGCGCCGACAGATACGCAGTATTTT.

This clonotype came up many times. The V call is TRBV7-8, the J call TRBJ2-6, with D tentatively TRBD1 or TRBD2 (6 bases each). Trimming removed 3 bases from V and 3 bases from J, with 9 bases in between. The CDR3 spans 15 residues. Germline CDR1 and CDR2: SGHVS and FQNEAQ. The CDR3 region is CASSFGGLGANVLTF. CDR3 nucleotides: TGTGCCAGCAGCTTTGGGGGGCTTGGGGCCAACGTCCTGACTTTC.

This clonotype was counted a few times. The chain recombines TRBV7-8 with TRBJ2-7, with D possibly TRBD1 on 6 matching bases. The CDR3 totals 13 residues. The V and J ends lost 5 bases and 4 bases respectively, with 12 bases between them. The germline V gene encodes CDR1 SGHVS and CDR2 FQNEAQ. This chain's CDR3 is CASSRDNLYEQYV. The CDR3 DNA follows: TGTGCCAGCAGCCGGGACAACTTATACGAGCAGTACGTC.

This chain uses TRBV7-9 with TRBJ2-3, with 12 bases lining up with TRBD2. The germline gives CDR1 SEHNR, CDR2 FQNEAQ (reference sequence). This CDR3 is 19 amino acids long. J lost 2 bases, V lost 5 bases, and 14 bases had no gene match. The CDR3 protein is CASSPGLAGFPGDTDTQYF. The CDR3 nucleotides read TGTGCCAGCAGCCCCGGACTAGCGGGGTTTCCTGGGGACACAGATACGCAGTATTTT. Full variable domain (remainder filled in from reference TRBV7-9 and TRBJ2-3): DTGVSQNPRHKITKRGQNVTFRCDPISEHNRLYWYRQTLGQGPEFLTYFQNEAQLEKSRLLSDRFSAERPKGSFSTLEIQRTEQGDSAMYLCASSPGLAGFPGDTDTQYFGPGTRLTVL.

There are many counts of this clonotype. The chain links TRBV7-8 to TRBJ2-7; 10 nucleotides line up with TRBD1. J gave up 6 bases and V 2 bases, and 13 bases lay outside the gene matches. Germline CDR1 and CDR2: SGHVS and FQNEAQ. This CDR3 region has 17 residues. The CDR3 sequence: CASSLPGTGELGGEQYV. CDR3 DNA sequence: TGTGCCAGCAGCTTACCCGGGACAGGGGAACTTGGCGGCGAGCAGTACGTC.

V gene TRBV19 combines with J gene TRBJ2-1, with D possibly being TRBD2 (6 bases). The germline V gene has CDR1 LNHDA and CDR2 SQIVND (reference sequence). This CDR3 is built from 16 residues. Trimming stripped 1 base from V and 0 bases from J, with 10 bases between. CDR3 bases: TGTGCCAGTAGTATAGTCCTAGCGAGCTCCTACAATGAGCAGTTCTTC. Its translation is CASSIVLASSYNEQFF. The full variable domain, its missing parts supplied by reference TRBV19 and TRBJ2-1, is DGGITQSPKYLFRKEGQNVTLSCEQNLNHDAMYWYRQDPGQGLRLIYYSQIVNDFQKGDIAEGYSVSREKKESFPLTVTSAQKNPTAFYLCASSIVLASSYNEQFFGPGTRLTVL.

For the CDR3, the DNA is TGCGCCAGCAGCTTACGGGGGCCTGAGGAGGGAACTGAAGCTTTCTTT. It codes for CASSLRGPEEGTEAFF. The chain joins TRBV5-1 to TRBJ1-1; tentative D call: TRBD1 (6 bases). The germline V and J ends were trimmed by 2 bases and 5 bases, with 19 bases remaining between them. The CDR3 extends over 16 amino acids. Germline loops: CDR1 SGHRS, CDR2 YFSETQ. The variable domain in full, completed from reference TRBV5-1 and TRBJ1-1, reads KAGVTQTPRYLIKTRGQQVTLSCSPISGHRSVSWYQQTPGQGLQFLFEYFSETQRNKGNFPGRFSGRQFSNSRSEMNVSTLELGDSALYLCASSLRGPEEGTEAFFGQGTRLTVV.

This clonotype occurred a few times. This chain connects TRBV15 to TRBJ1-3; D is perhaps TRBD1 (5 bases). Germline loops: CDR1 LNHNV, CDR2 YYDKDF (reference sequence). V was shortened by 2 bases and J by 4 bases, with 9 bases between the two germline ends. This CDR3 has 14 amino acids. The CDR3 DNA follows: TGTGCCACCAGCAGAAGGGGTTACGGAAACACCATATATTTT. As protein: CATSRRGYGNTIYF.

The chain recombines TRBV27 with TRBJ2-6; D not certain. The V gene lost 4 bases and the J gene lost 4 bases, with 14 bases spanning the gap. The CDR3 contains 16 residues. The germline V gene has CDR1 MNHEY and CDR2 SMNVEV (reference sequence). CDR3 in DNA: TGTGCCAGCAGTTCCACAGCCCCGTCAGGGGCCAACGTCCTGACTTTC. Protein product: CASSSTAPSGANVLTF.